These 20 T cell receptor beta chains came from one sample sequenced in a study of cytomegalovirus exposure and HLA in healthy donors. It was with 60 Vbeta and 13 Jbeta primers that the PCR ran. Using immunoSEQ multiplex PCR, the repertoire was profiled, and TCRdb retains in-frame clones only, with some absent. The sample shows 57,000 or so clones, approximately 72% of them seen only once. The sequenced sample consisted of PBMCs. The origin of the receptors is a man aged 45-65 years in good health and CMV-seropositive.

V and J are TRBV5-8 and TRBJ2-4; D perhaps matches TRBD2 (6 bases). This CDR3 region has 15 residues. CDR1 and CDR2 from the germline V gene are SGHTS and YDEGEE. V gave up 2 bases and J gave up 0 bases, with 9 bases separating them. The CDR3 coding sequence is TGTGCCAGCAGCTTTGGGGGACTAGCCAAAAACATTCAGTACTTC. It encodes CASSFGGLAKNIQYF.

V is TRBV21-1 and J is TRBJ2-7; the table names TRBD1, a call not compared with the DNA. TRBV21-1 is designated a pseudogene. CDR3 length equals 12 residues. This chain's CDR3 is CASSPGMCEQYF. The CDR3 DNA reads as TGTGCCAGCAGTCCAGGGATGTGCGAGCAGTACTTC.

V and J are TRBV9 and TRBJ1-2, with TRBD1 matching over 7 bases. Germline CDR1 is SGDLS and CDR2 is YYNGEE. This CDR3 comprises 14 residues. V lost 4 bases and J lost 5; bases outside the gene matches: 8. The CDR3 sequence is CASSLTGSGYGYTF. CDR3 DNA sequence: TGTGCCAGCAGCTTGACAGGGTCTGGTTATGGCTACACCTTC. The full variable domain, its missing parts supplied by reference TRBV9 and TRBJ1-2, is DSGVTQTPKHLITATGQRVTLRCSPRSGDLSVYWYQQSLDQGLQFLIQYYNGEERAKGNILERFSAQQFPDLHSELNLSSLELGDSALYFCASSLTGSGYGYTFGSGTRLTVV.

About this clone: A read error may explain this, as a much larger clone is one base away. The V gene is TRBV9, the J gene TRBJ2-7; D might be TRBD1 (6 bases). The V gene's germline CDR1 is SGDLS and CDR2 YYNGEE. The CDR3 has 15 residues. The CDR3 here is CATSSQGPRSYEQYF. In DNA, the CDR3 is TGTGCCACCAGCTCCCAGGGGCCCAGATCCTACGAGCAGTACTTC.

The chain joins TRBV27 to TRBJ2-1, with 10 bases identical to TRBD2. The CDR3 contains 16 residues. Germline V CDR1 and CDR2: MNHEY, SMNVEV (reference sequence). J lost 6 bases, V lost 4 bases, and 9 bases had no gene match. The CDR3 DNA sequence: TGTGCCAGCAGTTCCCTCCCTAGCGGGAGACTCAATGAGCAGTTCTTC. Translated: CASSSLPSGRLNEQFF.

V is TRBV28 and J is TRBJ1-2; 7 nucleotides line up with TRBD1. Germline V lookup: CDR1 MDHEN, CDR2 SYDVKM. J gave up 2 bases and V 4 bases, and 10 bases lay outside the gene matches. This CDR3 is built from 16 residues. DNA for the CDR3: TGTGCCAGCAGTTCCCCTACAGGGGATCTAAACTATGGCTACACCTTC. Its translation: CASSSPTGDLNYGYTF.

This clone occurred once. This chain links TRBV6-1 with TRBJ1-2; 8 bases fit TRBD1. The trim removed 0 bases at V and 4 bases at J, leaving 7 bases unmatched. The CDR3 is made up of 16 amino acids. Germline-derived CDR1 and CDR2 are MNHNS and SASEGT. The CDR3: CASSEARTGYGYGYTF. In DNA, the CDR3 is TGTGCCAGCAGTGAAGCGAGGACAGGGTACGGCTATGGCTACACCTTC.

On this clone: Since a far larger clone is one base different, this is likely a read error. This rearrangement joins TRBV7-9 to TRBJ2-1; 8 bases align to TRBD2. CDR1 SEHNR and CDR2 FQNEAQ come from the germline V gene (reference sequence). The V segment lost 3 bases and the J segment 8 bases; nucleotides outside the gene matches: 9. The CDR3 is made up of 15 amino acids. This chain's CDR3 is CASSFGGGSFDEQFF. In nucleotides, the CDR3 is TGTGCCAGCAGCTTTGGCGGGGGGTCTTTTGATGAGCAGTTCTTC.

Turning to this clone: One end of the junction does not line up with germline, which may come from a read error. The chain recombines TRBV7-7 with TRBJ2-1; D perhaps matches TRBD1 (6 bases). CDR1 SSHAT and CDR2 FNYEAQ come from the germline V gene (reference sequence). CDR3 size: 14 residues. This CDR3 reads CASSLRGFNNEQFF. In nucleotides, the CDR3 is TGTGCTAGCAGCTTAAGGGGGTTTAACAATGAGCAGTTCTTC.

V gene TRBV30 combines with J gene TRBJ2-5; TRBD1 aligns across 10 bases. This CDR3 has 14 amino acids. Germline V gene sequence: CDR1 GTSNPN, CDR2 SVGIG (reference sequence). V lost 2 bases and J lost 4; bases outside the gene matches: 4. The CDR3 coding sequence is TGTGCCTGGAGTAGGACAGGGGGACGAGAGACCCAGTACTTC. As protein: CAWSRTGGRETQYF.

The CDR3 DNA reads as TGTGCCAGCAGCTCGAACCCGGGACAGGGGGCTACAGGGGAGCTGTTTTTT. Protein product: CASSSNPGQGATGELFF. V is TRBV7-9 and J is TRBJ2-2; 12 bases agree with TRBD1. Per germline, CDR1 SEHNR and CDR2 FQNEAQ (reference sequence). The CDR3 extends over 17 amino acids. J gave up 8 bases and V 4 bases, and 11 bases lay outside the gene matches. Combining the CDR3 with reference TRBV7-9 and TRBJ2-2 gives the whole variable domain DTGVSQNPRHKITKRGQNVTFRCDPISEHNRLYWYRQTLGQGPEFLTYFQNEAQLEKSRLLSDRFSAERPKGSFSTLEIQRTEQGDSAMYLCASSSNPGQGATGELFFGEGSRLTVL.

In DNA, the CDR3 is TGCGCCAGCAGCCTGAACTCTAGGGGGGAGACCCAGTACTTC. This translates into CASSLNSRGETQYF. This chain connects TRBV5-1 to TRBJ2-5; D might be TRBD1 (6 bases). This CDR3 has 14 residues. V gave up 4 bases and J gave up 5 bases, with 15 bases separating them. The germline CDR1 and CDR2 sequences are SGHRS and YFSETQ.

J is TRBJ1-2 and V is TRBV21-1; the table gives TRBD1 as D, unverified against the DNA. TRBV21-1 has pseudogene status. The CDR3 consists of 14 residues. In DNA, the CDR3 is TGTGCCAGCAGCGGAAGGGACATAAACTATGGCTACACCTTC. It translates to CASSGRDINYGYTF.

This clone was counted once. CDR3 residues: CSVILTGGAGYTF. The DNA of the CDR3 is TGCAGCGTCATCTTGACAGGGGGCGCGGGCTACACCTTC. The chain has TRBV29-1 and TRBJ1-2; 10 nucleotides align to TRBD1. Trimming at V came to 6 bases and at J to 8 bases, leaving 9 bases not matched to a gene. This CDR3 has 13 amino acids. Germline CDR1 is SQVTM and CDR2 is ANQGSEA.

DNA of the CDR3: TGTGCCAGCAGTGTAGAGGTCACAGATACGCAGTATTTT. Its translation is CASSVEVTDTQYF. The V and J genes are TRBV6-4 and TRBJ2-3; D is unclear. V was pared by 4 bases and J by 2 bases, with 7 bases between. This CDR3 is 13 amino acids long. Per the germline V gene, CDR1 is MRHNA and CDR2 is SNTAGT.

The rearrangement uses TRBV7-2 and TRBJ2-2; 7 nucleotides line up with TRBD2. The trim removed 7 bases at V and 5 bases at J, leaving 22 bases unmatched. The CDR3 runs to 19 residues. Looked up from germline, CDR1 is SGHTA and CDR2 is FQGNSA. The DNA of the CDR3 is TGTGCCAGCACCAACATGGAGGGTTGGGGGAGGGCCCGTACCGGGGAGCTGTTTTTT. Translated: CASTNMEGWGRARTGELFF. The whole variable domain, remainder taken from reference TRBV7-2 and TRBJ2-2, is GAGVSQSPSNKVTEKGKDVELRCDPISGHTALYWYRQSLGQGLEFLIYFQGNSAPDKSGLPSDRFSAERTGGSVSTLTIQRTQQEDSAVYLCASTNMEGWGRARTGELFFGEGSRLTVL.

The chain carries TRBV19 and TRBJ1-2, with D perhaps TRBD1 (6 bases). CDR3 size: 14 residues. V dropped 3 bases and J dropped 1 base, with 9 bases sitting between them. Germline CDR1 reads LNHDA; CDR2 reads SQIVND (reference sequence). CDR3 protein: CASSIGQHNYGYTF. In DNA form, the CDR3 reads TGTGCCAGTAGTATCGGACAGCATAACTATGGCTACACCTTC.

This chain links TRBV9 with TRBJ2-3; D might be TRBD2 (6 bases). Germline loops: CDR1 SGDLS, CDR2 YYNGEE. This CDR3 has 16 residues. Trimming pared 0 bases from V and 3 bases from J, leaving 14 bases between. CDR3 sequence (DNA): TGTGCCAGCAGCGTAGACCGGGGAGGTTGGACAGATACGCAGTATTTT. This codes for CASSVDRGGWTDTQYF.

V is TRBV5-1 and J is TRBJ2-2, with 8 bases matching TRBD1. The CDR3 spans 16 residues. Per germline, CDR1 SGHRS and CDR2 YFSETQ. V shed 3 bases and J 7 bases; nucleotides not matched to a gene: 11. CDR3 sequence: CASSSTIDRGGGELFF. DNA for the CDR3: TGCGCCAGCAGCTCAACTATCGACAGGGGTGGCGGGGAGCTGTTTTTT.

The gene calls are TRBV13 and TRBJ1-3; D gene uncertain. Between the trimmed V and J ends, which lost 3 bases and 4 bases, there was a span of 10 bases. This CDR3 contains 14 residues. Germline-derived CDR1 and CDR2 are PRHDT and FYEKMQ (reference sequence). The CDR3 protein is CASSFGETGNTIYF. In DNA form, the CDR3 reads TGTGCCAGCAGCTTCGGGGAGACCGGAAACACCATATATTTT.